These 7 T cell receptor beta chains came from one sample sequenced in a study of cytomegalovirus exposure and HLA in healthy donors. Data came from immunoSEQ multiplex PCR; TCRdb stores just in-frame clones and leaves some out. The sample has nearly 200,000 clones; about 79% are singletons. Input material: PBMCs. The receptors here all came from a woman in her 30s in good health and CMV-seropositive.

J is TRBJ2-1 and V is TRBV30; the match to TRBD2 covers 9 bases. The V gene end was trimmed by 5 bases and the J gene end by 10 bases; junction bases not matched to a gene: 12. This CDR3 spans 14 amino acids. The V gene's germline CDR1 is GTSNPN and CDR2 SVGIG (reference sequence). DNA for the CDR3: TGTGCCTGGTCCTCTAGCGGGATCCTATCCGAGCAGTTCTTC. It specifies CAWSSSGILSEQFF.

The chain links TRBV6-6 to TRBJ2-5; the match to TRBD2 covers 8 bases. Trimming took 5 bases from V and 2 from J; bases not matched to a gene: 7. Germline V lookup: CDR1 MNHNY, CDR2 SVGAGI (reference sequence). There are 15 residues in the CDR3. The CDR3, as DNA: TGTGCCAGCAGTATTGCGGGAGGAGGTCAAGAGACCCAGTACTTC. The encoded protein is CASSIAGGGQETQYF.

This clone was picked up one time. V usage is TRBV4-2 and J usage is TRBJ1-4; 7 bases fit TRBD1. Germline trimming cut 5 bases from V and 8 bases from J; bases unmatched to any gene: 5. Germline V gene lookup returns CDR1 LGHNA and CDR2 YNFKEQ. The CDR3 has 13 amino acids. The CDR3 coding sequence is TGTGCCAGCAGCATAGGACAGGAGGAAAAACTGTTTTTT. Translated: CASSIGQEEKLFF.

This chain joins TRBV29-1 and TRBJ2-1, with 12 bases aligning to TRBD2. The V and J ends lost 7 bases and 6 bases, in that order; junction bases with no gene match: 7. CDR3 length: 14 residues. Germline V gene lookup returns CDR1 SQVTM and CDR2 ANQGSEA. The CDR3 sequence is CSGRLAGEANEQFF. CDR3 nucleotides: TGCAGCGGAAGACTAGCGGGAGAAGCCAATGAGCAGTTCTTC.

The chain couples TRBV19 to TRBJ1-2; 10 nucleotides line up with TRBD1. The trim removed 4 bases at V and 8 bases at J, leaving 7 bases unmatched. This CDR3 region has 14 residues. Germline V gene data show CDR1 as LNHDA and CDR2 as SQIVND (reference sequence). The CDR3 loop is CASSTRDRGRGYTF. The CDR3, as DNA: TGTGCCAGTAGTACCCGGGACAGGGGCAGAGGCTACACCTTC.

The rearrangement joins TRBV5-1 to TRBJ2-2, with 10 bases aligning to TRBD2. The trim removed 6 bases at V and 6 bases at J, leaving 5 bases unmatched. The CDR3 has 14 amino acids. Germline V CDR1 and CDR2: SGHRS, YFSETQ. CDR3: CASNPLAGAGELFF. DNA for the CDR3: TGCGCCAGCAACCCTCTAGCGGGAGCCGGGGAGCTGTTTTTT.

The chain joins TRBV29-1 to TRBJ2-3; 8 bases line up with TRBD2. Germline CDR1 reads SQVTM; CDR2 reads ANQGSEA. The CDR3 extends over 13 amino acids. The ends lost 5 bases at V and 2 bases at J; junction bases unmatched: 3. The CDR3 reads CSVSGRDTDTQYF. As DNA, the CDR3 is TGCAGCGTTAGCGGGAGAGACACAGATACGCAGTATTTT.